The clone carrying this T cell receptor (beta chain) occurred a few times. Arm-PCR of CDR3 regions and iRepertoire HTBI primers were the basis on which TCR beta libraries were built. TCRdb reanalysed the multiplex PCR reads using MiXCR and keeps one entry per CDR3 protein. Found here are a few hundred thousand distinct CDR3 sequences, roughly 12% of them singletons; the top ten hold over 7.5%. This sample was included in a study of regulatory T cells in long-lasting Graves disease. Germline V gene data show CDR1 as KGHSH and CDR2 as LQKENI. This CDR3 is 15 amino acids long. The J segment lost 3 bases and the V segment lost 2 bases, leaving 4 bases of the junction unmatched. The time point: newly diagnosed GD, antithyroid drugs for less than 3 months. RNA from PBMCs was the source of the TCR library. This same sample was also part of a study on T cells in Graves' hyperthyroidism and ophthalmopathy. That source reports: Among thyroid clonotypes expanded above 0.001, most also appeared in blood.

The origin of this receptor is a man aged 30 to 39 with Graves disease. The chain recombines TRBV18 with TRBJ2-7; TRBD1 aligns across 10 bases. The sequencing here drew on peripheral blood mononuclear cells (PBMCs), taken at new diagnosis, from a patient treated with antithyroid drugs. The CDR3 nucleotides read TGTGCCAGCTCACCAGGGACAGGGGCCTTCTACGAGCAGTACTTC. As protein: CASSPGTGAFYEQYF.